This T cell receptor (beta chain) was obtained from a study of blood T cell repertoires in COVID-19 (dated by TCRdb to about 2020). Context from the whole study: Samples covering the acute and convalescent phases of COVID-19 were provided by collaborators in the United States, Italy and Spain. Where available, HLA class I and class II types were obtained from metadata supplied by the sample provider rather than from assay-based typing. Samples were obtained from the ongoing ImmuneRACE study (first 160 participants) and from 1,200 or so subjects provided by 6 global collaborators. The dataset comprised deeply sampled blood TCRbeta repertoires from subjects exposed to, actively infected with, or recovered from COVID-19. Sample metadata almost always included a de-identified subject ID, COVID-19 status, age in years and sex. The repertoires were made available in a free public database intended to serve as a resource for research on the immune response to SARS-CoV-2. The prospective study material was composed of cDNA or gDNA derived from T cells, B-cell-depleted T cells, or PBMCs. General conclusions and limits of the study: Clinical and demographic metadata were provided uncurated, with the amount varying by source and participant.

A remark on this clone: It has no known antigen specificity. Base qualities are not provided; no much larger clone lies one nucleotide away.

Whole blood was collected in K2EDTA tubes by collaborating institutions according to the institutions' own protocols. For TCRbeta analysis, collaborator samples were shipped as frozen whole blood, as isolated PBMCs, or as DNA extracted from either sample type. The CDR3 sequence holds 15 residues, the cysteine and phenylalanine included. The entry retains the CDR3 DNA only, 45 bases that are in frame from base 1. CDR1 and CDR2 (MNHEY, SVGAGI) derive from the germline V gene. Trimming leaves V shorter by 11 bases and J shorter by 6 bases, with the junction holding 13 bases beyond the gene matches. TCRbeta CDR3 regions were amplified from genomic DNA using the immunoSEQ Assay, a bias-controlled multiplex PCR. Turning to the authors' computational methods: Nucleated cell counts per sample were estimated from amplification of reference gene primers within the assay. Sequence reads were collapsed and filtered to measure the absolute abundance of every unique TCRbeta CDR3 rearrangement. For each sample, productive Simpson clonality was calculated as the square root of Simpson's diversity index across productive rearrangements. TCRdb's version of the immuneACCESS table is confined to in-frame rearrangements and falls short of the full clone set. An unresolved V gene accounts for under half of the shortfall where checked; the remainder is of unknown origin. D and trimming come from the DNA, and the V and J calls and clone size come from that table. The sample table shows about 70,000 clones, and around four fifths are seen once. Jointly, the top ten make up 1.5% to 2% of the sample.

Source material: peripheral blood. The chain joins TRBV6-5 to TRBJ1-4, with 9 bases matching TRBD1. The sequence was collected from a woman in her sixties or seventies with acute or convalescent COVID-19. The DNA sequence follows: TGTGCCTCTCGCACGGACAGGGGACGATATGAAAAACTGTTTTTT. It codes for CASRTDRGRYEKLFF.